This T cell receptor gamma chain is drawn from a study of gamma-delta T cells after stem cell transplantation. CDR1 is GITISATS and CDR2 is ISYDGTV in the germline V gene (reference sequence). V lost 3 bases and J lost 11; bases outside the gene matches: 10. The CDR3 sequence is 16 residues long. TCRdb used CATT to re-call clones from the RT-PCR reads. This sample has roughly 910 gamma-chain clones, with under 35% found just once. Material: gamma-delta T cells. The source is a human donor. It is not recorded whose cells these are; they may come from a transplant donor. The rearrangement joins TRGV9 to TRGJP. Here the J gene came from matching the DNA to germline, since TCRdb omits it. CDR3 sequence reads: CALWEISRLGKKIKVF. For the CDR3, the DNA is TGTGCCTTGTGGGAGATATCAAGGCTGGGCAAAAAAATCAAGGTATTT.